The present TCR beta chain was sequenced within a study of CD8 T cells in Susac syndrome. Study findings and constraints: That the number of individuals in its TCR sequencing and HLA analysis was relatively small was acknowledged by the study.

Negative isolation was used for CD8+ and CD4+ T cells and FACS enrichment for TEMRA cells. About this clonotype: Antigen: not known.

Reverse transcription of about 0.5 to 1 ug RNA used random hexamers. With immunoSEQ multiplex PCR, TCR beta CDR3 was amplified across 54 Vbeta and 13 Jbeta. MiXCR was run by TCRdb on the immunoSEQ multiplex PCR reads, yielding one entry per CDR3 protein. Among 180,000 or so distinct CDR3 sequences listed, 90% to 95% were seen once. Germline-derived CDR1 and CDR2 are SGHRS and YFSETQ. V lost 8 bases, J lost 2 bases, and 12 bases stayed unmatched. This CDR3 region has 15 residues. This clonotype was obtained from a human donor in good health. The source material was CD4+ T cells from PBMCs. The rearrangement links TRBV5-1 to TRBJ2-7; 8 bases align to TRBD2. Written as DNA, the CDR3 is TGCGCCAGTACCCCGGGCGGGGGGCGCGCCTACGAGCAGTACTTC. Protein: CASTPGGGRAYEQYF.